This TCR beta chain was identified during a study of blood T cells in healthy people across ages. A second roughly 6 to 11 cycle PCR used barcoded and J-beta primers. TCRdb reprocessed the 5' RACE reads with MiXCR, giving one entry per CDR3 protein. The sample includes around 800,000 distinct CDR3 sequences, around a quarter seen only once; the top ten take about 3%. In germline, CDR1 is SGHTA, CDR2 FQGNSA. V was shortened by 5 bases and J by 2 bases, with 21 bases between the two germline ends. This CDR3 spans 17 amino acids. This clonotype was observed a few times. These same data were also listed under a study on T cells of mothers and their children. As reported in that work: Nobody spotted any persistent microchimeric T cell clones.

The rearrangement joins TRBV7-2 to TRBJ2-5, with TRBD2 as a possible D gene (5 bases). The clonotype was recovered from a boy younger than 18 in good health. Sequenced material: blood. The CDR3 protein is CASSPRAGLIGQETQYF. In DNA form, the CDR3 reads TGTGCCAGCAGCCCTAGGGCGGGCCTAATAGGACAAGAGACCCAGTACTTC.